This passage covers 30 T cell receptor beta chains from one sample sequenced in a study of CD8 T cells in ankylosing spondylitis. TCRdb itself ran the 5' RACE reads through MiXCR, one entry per CDR3 protein. This table has some 29,000 distinct CDR3 sequences, about 6.8% appearing once. The sample taken for sequencing was blood, either unsorted or a sorted T cell fraction (not recorded which). The receptors stem from a male donor with ankylosing spondylitis or in good health (not recorded which).

At least ten counts were recorded for this clonotype. The V gene is TRBV5-4, the J gene TRBJ2-4, with 8 bases lining up with TRBD2. Germline values: CDR1 SGHNT, CDR2 YYREEE (reference sequence). This CDR3 region has 14 residues. V was pared by 4 bases and J by 8 bases, with 8 bases of the junction left unmatched. CDR3 loop: CASSPGGLGDIQYF. In DNA, the CDR3 is TGTGCCAGCAGCCCGGGGGGGCTCGGAGACATTCAGTACTTC.

This clonotype was observed at least ten times. Here the CDR3 DNA reads TGTGCCACCAGTGATCCGGGACAGGGGGCGAATGGCTACACCTTC. As protein: CATSDPGQGANGYTF. J is TRBJ1-2 and V is TRBV24-1; 12 bases are a match to TRBD1. Unmatched junction bases numbered 4, after V lost 3 bases and J lost 6 bases. Germline V gene lookup returns CDR1 KGHDR and CDR2 SFDVKD. CDR3 length: 15 residues.

This clonotype was observed at least ten times. The chain recombines TRBV20-1 with TRBJ1-5, with TRBD1 identical over 8 bases. The CDR3 loop spans 15 amino acids. Germline loops: CDR1 DFQATT, CDR2 SNEGSKA (reference sequence). J was trimmed by 5 bases and V by 3 bases; bases with no gene match: 9. The DNA of the CDR3 is TGCAGTGCTAGCGACCAGGGGGCCGTTGATCAGCCCCAGCATTTT. It codes for CSASDQGAVDQPQHF.

As to this clonotype: No DNA is shown, since the ends of the CDR3 on it are uncertain; the CDR3 is the one TCRdb lists. The genes are TRBV29-1 and TRBJ2-2; the table names TRBD2, a call not compared with the DNA. From germline, CDR1 is SQVTM and CDR2 ANQGSEA. The CDR3 spans 15 residues, counting both ends. CDR3 sequence reads: CSVHLAGDSGELFFF.

V gene TRBV7-9 combines with J gene TRBJ2-7; D ambiguous. The CDR3 is made up of 14 amino acids. Trimming took off 4 bases at V and 0 bases at J, with 10 bases between the two ends. Germline CDR1 SEHNR, CDR2 FQNEAQ (reference sequence). As DNA, the CDR3 is TGTGCCAGCAGCTACTCAGTGAGCTCCTACGAGCAGTACTTC. Translation: CASSYSVSSYEQYF.

This clonotype was counted ten times or more. V usage is TRBV28 and J usage is TRBJ1-1; D is undetermined. CDR1 is MDHEN and CDR2 is SYDVKM in the germline V gene. V lost 7 bases, J lost 0 bases, and 15 bases lay in between. The CDR3 loop spans 15 amino acids. CDR3 protein: CASNVGGRMNTEAFF. The CDR3 DNA sequence: TGTGCCAGCAACGTGGGCGGACGGATGAACACTGAAGCTTTCTTT.

The chain carries TRBV20-1 and TRBJ2-3; D remains unclear. V shed 5 bases and J shed 2 bases, with 17 bases lying between them. The CDR3 consists of 15 residues. CDR1 is DFQATT and CDR2 is SNEGSKA in the germline V gene (reference sequence). CDR3 sequence reads: CSAPNSDLFTDTQYF. The DNA for the CDR3 is TGCAGTGCTCCTAACTCTGACTTATTCACAGATACGCAGTATTTT.

This clonotype was recorded a few times. The rearrangement links TRBV7-2 to TRBJ2-2, with a tentative D call TRBD1 (6 bases). Trimming cost V 3 bases and J 0 bases, with 11 bases left between them. Germline loops: CDR1 SGHTA, CDR2 FQGNSA. This CDR3 has 16 residues. In DNA form, the CDR3 reads TGTGCCAGCAGCTTTTGGGACACCTCGAACACCGGGGAGCTGTTTTTT. It codes for CASSFWDTSNTGELFF.

This clonotype was detected many times. The V call is TRBV5-4, the J call TRBJ2-1; 7 bases line up with TRBD2. The CDR3 covers 13 residues. The junction had 7 bases not matched to a gene; V was cut back by 4 bases and J by 9 bases. Germline V CDR1 and CDR2: SGHNT, YYREEE (reference sequence). In nucleotides, the CDR3 is TGTGCCAGCAGCCACACTAGCGTGATTGAGCAGTTCTTC. It is translated as CASSHTSVIEQFF.

This clonotype was observed at least ten times. This sequence joins TRBV28 and TRBJ2-7, with D tentatively TRBD1 (6 bases). From germline, CDR1 is MDHEN and CDR2 SYDVKM. V lost 4 bases to trimming and J lost 2 bases, with 12 bases between them. The CDR3 contains 14 residues. CDR3 in amino acids: CASSSGTRPYEQYF. CDR3 DNA: TGTGCCAGCAGTTCAGGGACACGTCCCTACGAGCAGTACTTC.

This clonotype was counted only a few times. A much larger clone lies a single base off, so this may be a read error. The chain employs TRBV24-1 and TRBJ2-1; 7 bases match TRBD2. The trim removed 6 bases at V and 4 bases at J, leaving 26 bases unmatched. Germline V gene data show CDR1 as KGHDR and CDR2 as SFDVKD. The CDR3 extends over 21 amino acids. CDR3 sequence: CATSYARSRASGRTGYNEQFF. The CDR3 DNA is TGTGCCACCAGTTATGCAAGATCGCGGGCTAGCGGACGAACGGGTTACAATGAGCAGTTCTTC.

This clonotype was found many times. The chain uses TRBV20-1 and TRBJ2-1; D possibly matches TRBD1 or TRBD2 (5 bases each). Germline-derived CDR1 and CDR2 are DFQATT and SNEGSKA (reference sequence). The CDR3 extends over 13 amino acids. Trimming shortened V by 3 bases and J by 7 bases, and 13 bases separated the two germline ends. This chain's CDR3 is CSASSLAGNEQFF. Written as DNA, the CDR3 is TGCAGTGCTAGTAGCCTAGCAGGGAATGAGCAGTTCTTC.

Judged by abundance, this clonotype is medium-sized (0.01 to 0.1%). The chain carries TRBV29-1 and TRBJ2-7; no reliable D call. Looked up from germline, CDR1 is SQVTM and CDR2 is ANQGSEA. V gave up 6 bases and J gave up 6 bases, with 15 bases separating them. The CDR3 runs to 12 residues. Here the CDR3 reads CSVGGSTVEQYF. CDR3 DNA: TGCAGCGTGGGCGGATCAACCGTCGAGCAGTACTTC.

Many counts were recorded for this clonotype. As DNA, the CDR3 is TGCGCCAGCAGTGATCGACCGACCCATCGGGAACTGTTTTTT. It codes for CASSDRPTHRELFF. The chain combines TRBV10-2 with TRBJ1-4, with D unclear. The ends were cut back, 3 bases at V and 12 bases at J, with 17 bases in the middle. This CDR3 region has 14 residues. Germline V gene sequence: CDR1 WSHSY, CDR2 SAAADI.

This clonotype was detected ten times or more. The gene calls are TRBV18 and TRBJ2-7, with 9 bases fitting TRBD1. The CDR3 has 15 residues. Germline-derived CDR1 and CDR2 are KGHSH and LQKENI. Trimming removed 1 base from V and 1 base from J; junction bases left unmatched: 2. Written as DNA, the CDR3 is TGTGCCAGCTCACCACAAGGACAGGGGTCCTACGAGCAGTACTTC. It translates to CASSPQGQGSYEQYF.

In this sample, this clonotype turned up many times. The genes are TRBV20-1 and TRBJ2-7; D perhaps matches TRBD2 (6 bases). V lost 0 bases, J lost 7 bases, and 16 bases lay in between. CDR1 and CDR2 from the germline V gene are DFQATT and SNEGSKA (reference sequence). This CDR3 spans 14 amino acids. The DNA of the CDR3 is TGCAGTGCTAGAGACGGGAGAAATTCGAGAGAGCAGTACTTC. Encoded protein: CSARDGRNSREQYF.

The table lists this clonotype with many counts. The gene calls are TRBV5-1 and TRBJ2-7; 7 bases are shared with TRBD2. The CDR3 contains 15 residues. V gave up 1 base and J gave up 2 bases; unmatched junction bases: 6. The germline CDR1 and CDR2 sequences are SGHRS and YFSETQ. This chain's CDR3 is CASSLFSGPAYEQYF. The DNA for the CDR3 is TGCGCCAGCAGCTTGTTTAGCGGGCCCGCCTACGAGCAGTACTTC.

Only a few counts were recorded for this clonotype. The rearrangement links TRBV20-1 to TRBJ2-7; 8 nucleotides align to TRBD2. CDR1 is DFQATT, CDR2 SNEGSKA, per germline (reference sequence). The CDR3 loop spans 12 amino acids. V lost 2 bases and J lost 6; bases outside the gene matches: 3. CDR3 sequence reads: CSARRGGVEQYF. The DNA for the CDR3 is TGCAGTGCTAGACGGGGGGGGGTCGAGCAGTACTTC.

The table lists this clonotype with many counts. The chain uses TRBV6-5 and TRBJ2-7; weak D call: TRBD2 (5 bases). Trimming removed 0 bases at V and 4 bases at J, with 13 bases between. This CDR3 region has 15 residues. Germline-derived CDR1 and CDR2 are MNHEY and SVGAGI. In nucleotides, the CDR3 is TGTGCCAGCAGTTACTCGGCACTAGGTTCATACGAGCAGTACTTC. As protein: CASSYSALGSYEQYF.

This clonotype was recorded a few times. The chain is built from TRBV29-1 and TRBJ2-6, with 9 bases identical to TRBD2. CDR1 is SQVTM, CDR2 ANQGSEA, per germline. The CDR3 loop spans 17 amino acids. V dropped 4 bases and J dropped 3; count of bases not matched to a gene: 10. The CDR3 DNA reads as TGCAGCGTTGGGTCTGGGCGGGAGGGTGGTGGGGCCAACGTCCTGACTTTC. It yields the protein CSVGSGREGGGANVLTF.

This clonotype rates as medium-sized. The V and J genes are TRBV20-1 and TRBJ1-1, with D possibly being TRBD1 (6 bases). The V end was cut by 5 bases, the J end by 1 base, with 11 bases between. From germline, CDR1 is DFQATT and CDR2 SNEGSKA (reference sequence). The CDR3 has 13 residues. The CDR3 DNA reads as TGCAGTGCTCCTGGACAGACGAACACTGAAGCTTTCTTT. It specifies CSAPGQTNTEAFF.

This clonotype was picked up many times. The rearrangement links TRBV20-1 to TRBJ2-3; no definite D call. V shed 7 bases and J shed 0 bases, with 14 bases lying between them. Germline V gene sequence: CDR1 DFQATT, CDR2 SNEGSKA (reference sequence). CDR3 length equals 14 residues. The CDR3 loop is CSVRTTASTDTQYF. In nucleotides, the CDR3 is TGCAGTGTACGCACCACAGCTAGCACAGATACGCAGTATTTT.

Of note for this clonotype: A much larger clone lies one base from this, so it may be a read error. The chain uses TRBV18 and TRBJ2-2; D unresolved. The CDR3 extends over 12 amino acids. Germline V gene sequence: CDR1 KGHSH, CDR2 LQKENI. The CDR3 DNA follows: TGTACCAGCTCACCTACAAGCGGGGAGCTGTTTTTT. Amino acid sequence: CTSSPTSGELFF.

This clonotype showed up many times. This chain connects TRBV12-3 or TRBV12-4 to TRBJ2-3; the D gene could be TRBD1 or TRBD2 (5 bases each). Trimming removed 8 bases at V and 5 bases at J, with 14 bases between. This CDR3 is 13 amino acids long. The CDR3 DNA sequence: TGTGCCAGCCAAGAGGGGTCTAAAGATACGCAGTATTTT. This translates into CASQEGSKDTQYF.

This clonotype was observed at least ten times. This chain connects TRBV5-5 to TRBJ2-2; D possibly corresponds to TRBD2 (7 bases). Germline values: CDR1 SGHKS, CDR2 YYEKEE (reference sequence). Trimming stripped 5 bases from V and 9 bases from J, with 17 bases between. The CDR3 is made up of 14 amino acids. The CDR3 spells CASRDSRGARELFF. In DNA form, the CDR3 reads TGTGCCAGCAGAGATTCCCGGGGGGCCCGGGAGCTGTTTTTT. The entire variable domain, with the rest obtained from reference TRBV5-5 and TRBJ2-2, is as follows: DAGVTQSPTHLIKTRGQQVTLRCSPISGHKSVSWYQQVLGQGPQFIFQYYEKEERGRGNFPDRFSARQFPNYSSELNVNALLLGDSALYLCASRDSRGARELFFGEGSRLTVL.

This clonotype came up many times. This chain links TRBV5-1 with TRBJ2-3, with D possibly TRBD1 on 5 matching bases. The CDR3 runs to 13 residues. The V gene's germline CDR1 is SGHRS and CDR2 YFSETQ. V dropped 2 bases and J dropped 5 bases, with 9 bases sitting between them. The CDR3 nucleotides are TGCGCCAGCAGCTTCAGGGATCAAGATACGCAGTATTTT. This encodes CASSFRDQDTQYF.

This clonotype was seen repeatedly, ten times or more. This rearrangement joins TRBV10-3 to TRBJ2-3, with 9 bases that match TRBD2. V lost 3 bases to trimming and J lost 1 base; unmatched junction nucleotides: 2. This CDR3 has 15 amino acids. CDR1 ENHRY and CDR2 SYGVKD come from the germline V gene. DNA for the CDR3: TGTGCCATCAGTGAAGCGGGAGGAGGCACAGATACGCAGTATTTT. It translates to CAISEAGGGTDTQYF.

This clonotype was detected ten times or more. The chain has TRBV28 and TRBJ1-1; 7 nucleotides line up with TRBD1. The CDR3 runs 16 residues. V shed 3 bases, J shed 3 bases, and the junction held 10 bases outside the gene matches. CDR1 and CDR2 from the germline V gene are MDHEN and SYDVKM. CDR3 nucleotides: TGTGCCAGCAGTTTCCTCCTTGGACAGGTTGACACTGAAGCTTTCTTT. Amino acid sequence: CASSFLLGQVDTEAFF.

This clonotype was seen many times. The genes are TRBV10-3 and TRBJ2-1; 10 bases map to TRBD2. Per germline, CDR1 ENHRY and CDR2 SYGVKD. With V trimmed by 4 bases and J by 0 bases, 9 bases remained unmatched. There are 18 residues in the CDR3. CDR3 DNA sequence: TGTGCCATCAGTGTCCGGCTAGCGGGAGAGAGCTCCTACAATGAGCAGTTCTTC. Its protein is CAISVRLAGESSYNEQFF.

By share of the sample, this clonotype is medium-sized (0.01 to 0.1%). The chain links TRBV3-1 to TRBJ2-7, with 7 bases aligning to TRBD2. V shed 4 bases, J shed 4 bases, and the junction held 10 bases outside the gene matches. This CDR3 has 15 amino acids. Per the germline V gene, CDR1 is LGHDT and CDR2 is YNNKEL (reference sequence). For the CDR3, the DNA is TGTGCCAGCAGCCCCAGCGGGACTGGGTGGTACGAGCAGTACTTC. Translated: CASSPSGTGWYEQYF.